These T cell receptor beta chains were read from a single sample in a study of T cells in localized non-small cell lung cancer. TCRdb's copy holds only in-frame clones and misses some; the assay was immunoSEQ multiplex PCR. Altogether tens of thousands of clones are present, over 80% being singletons, with the ten largest covering around 16%. The sample consisted of peripheral blood, taken before any cancer treatment. The receptors were gathered from a man between 40 and 70 years old with stage I squamous cell lung carcinoma. Both conserved end residues are part of each CDR3. Not every row has a clone size; where given, it reads once, few, many or a size class.

>TRBV4-1|TRBJ2-2|-
CASSQVSYETGGIGELFF
>TRBV2|TRBJ2-1|-
CASSGTSFDEQFF
>TRBV7-9|TRBJ1-1|-
CATVRGSPAGTEAFF
>TRBV5-1|TRBJ1-1|-
CASSLRGVATEAFF
>TRBV30|TRBJ1-2|-
CAWSRQGLNYGYTF
>TRBV27|TRBJ2-7|-
CASSLSNGGGQYF
>TRBV6-1|TRBJ1-2|once
CATRRRGYTF
>TRBV7-2|TRBJ2-3|-
CASSSLAGAGTDTQYF
>TRBV15|TRBJ2-5|-
CATSRDTETQYF
>TRBV5-4|TRBJ2-3|few
CASSGRTNADTQYF
>TRBV29-1|TRBJ1-2|-
CSANLGQGVYGYTF
>TRBV6-5|TRBJ2-3|medium-sized
CASSYGQGTDTQYF
>TRBV29-1|TRBJ2-7|-
CSVGAGSYEQYF
>TRBV10-3|TRBJ1-2|-
CAISQNRGDYGYTF
>TRBV4-2|TRBJ2-1|-
CASSQSGANNEQFF
>TRBV6-6|TRBJ1-1|-
CASSRQSTNTEAFF
>TRBV6-5|TRBJ1-1|once
CASSTGQMNTEAFF
>TRBV7-3|TRBJ2-6|-
CASRPTGGASGANVLTF
>TRBV5-1|TRBJ1-2|-
CASSWGQDASAYGYTF
>TRBV5-1|TRBJ1-1|-
CASSGGQGYLTEAFF
>TRBV5-1|TRBJ2-1|few
CASSPLGSSYNEQFF
>TRBV6-6|TRBJ1-5|-
CASSTGWDQPQHF
>TRBV4-1|TRBJ1-4|-
CASSRTAGRGRDEKLFF
>TRBV27|TRBJ2-3|-
CASSLVQRGSTDTQYF
>TRBV27|TRBJ2-7|-
CASSRGGADSYEQYF
>TRBV5-4|TRBJ2-7|-
CASSLSAPRRRGQTYEQYF
>TRBV19|TRBJ2-1|-
CASSIWTNEQFF
>TRBV5-1|TRBJ1-1|-
CASRFVGMGTEAFF
>TRBV19|TRBJ1-1|-
CASSIRLNTEAFF
>TRBV19|TRBJ1-2|few
CASSISGLSTRGYTF
>TRBV5-1|TRBJ2-7|-
CASSLSTAPLYEQYF